Sequencing of this T cell receptor (beta chain) was carried out in a study of blood T cell repertoires in COVID-19. About the research overall: Specimens from acute and convalescent COVID-19 originated in the United States, Italy and Spain. Nucleic acid was either cDNA or gDNA, and it came from T cells, B-cell-depleted T cells, or PBMCs.

Recruitment covered roughly 22 US areas and drew participants whose ages spanned roughly 18 to 95 years. Original processing methods: From reference gene primer amplification, estimates of nucleated cell counts were derived. Only in-frame clones appear in the TCRdb table, and some are missing; sequencing was by immunoSEQ multiplex PCR. Clone size and V and J calls were adopted from that table, with D and trimming inferred from the DNA. This sample yields about 400,000 clones, of which about 88% are seen a single time; almost 3% belongs to the top ten. This clone has more than one count but fewer than ten. This CDR3 contains 14 residues. Trimming removed 5 bases from V and 3 bases from J, with 14 bases in between. CDR1 is SGHAT, CDR2 FQDESV, per germline (reference sequence).

This receptor was identified in a woman in her thirties who had recovered from COVID-19. V and J are TRBV11-1 and TRBJ2-7; TRBD2 might be the D (5 bases). Sequencing input: PBMCs or T cells enriched from blood (not recorded which). The CDR3 here is CASSPRTLIYEQYF. CDR3 nucleotides: TGTGCCAGCAGCCCTCGGACTCTCATCTACGAGCAGTACTTC. The whole variable domain, filled in from reference TRBV11-1 and TRBJ2-7, reads EAEVAQSPRYKITEKSQAVAFWCDPISGHATLYWYRQILGQGPELLVQFQDESVVDDSQLPKDRFSAERLKGVDSTLKIQPAELGDSAMYLCASSPRTLIYEQYFGPGTRLTVT.